The 20 T cell receptor beta chains below were found in one sample sequenced in a study of T cells in Graves' hyperthyroidism and ophthalmopathy. Template material for amplifying TCR beta CDR3 regions consisted of RNA transcripts. A set of HTBI primers served as the primers for a first-round RT-PCR of the TCR CDR3. TCRdb passed the multiplex PCR reads through MiXCR, listing each CDR3 protein once. The table has about 740,000 distinct CDR3 sequences, around 15% seen once. Source material: blood. The receptors stem from a woman aged 18-29 years with Graves' hyperthyroidism.

This clonotype showed up just a few times. The chain is built from TRBV20-1 and TRBJ2-7; 8 bases are shared with TRBD1. The CDR3 consists of 12 residues. V trimming: 7 bases; J trimming: 2 bases; junction bases outside the gene matches: 4. The germline V gene encodes CDR1 DFQATT and CDR2 SNEGSKA (reference sequence). CDR3 DNA sequence: TGCAGTGGGGACAGGAGGGCCTACGAGCAGTACTTC. This encodes CSGDRRAYEQYF.

Only a few counts were recorded for this clonotype. The CDR3 sequence: CASSQPAGGAVGGYTF. The DNA for the CDR3 is TGTGCCAGCAGCCAACCAGCCGGGGGGGCAGTGGGCGGCTACACCTTC. V usage is TRBV4-2 and J usage is TRBJ1-2, with D perhaps matching TRBD1 (6 bases). The V gene lost 2 bases and the J gene lost 8 bases, with 21 bases spanning the gap. This CDR3 is 16 amino acids long. Per the germline V gene, CDR1 is LGHNA and CDR2 is YNFKEQ.

The sample holds many counts of this clonotype. The chain combines TRBV20-1 with TRBJ1-4, with D maybe TRBD1 (6 bases). CDR1 DFQATT and CDR2 SNEGSKA come from the germline V gene (reference sequence). Deletions cut 2 bases from V and 8 bases from J, with 12 bases between. The CDR3 runs to 13 residues. The DNA for the CDR3 is TGCAGTGCTAGAAGGGGGGTTAGCGAAAAACTGTTTTTT. Its protein product is CSARRGVSEKLFF.

This clonotype was recorded at least ten times. The gene calls are TRBV5-5 and TRBJ1-5; D gene unclear. The V and J ends lost 0 bases and 0 bases respectively, with 10 bases between them. The CDR3 is 16 residues long. Germline V lookup: CDR1 SGHKS, CDR2 YYEKEE (reference sequence). The CDR3 nucleotides are TGTGCCAGCAGCTTGGAAATCGGCGGTAGCAATCAGCCCCAGCATTTT. This gives the protein CASSLEIGGSNQPQHF.

The chain joins TRBV7-9 to TRBJ2-5, with D perhaps assigned TRBD1 or TRBD2 (5 bases each). Germline V gives CDR1 SEHNR, CDR2 FQNEAQ (reference sequence). V was pared by 4 bases and J by 2 bases, with 11 bases between. The CDR3 contains 14 residues. The CDR3 region has the DNA TGTGCCAGCAGCTCGGGACGGGGACAAGAGACCCAGTACTTC. Protein sequence: CASSSGRGQETQYF.

This sequence joins TRBV19 and TRBJ2-2, with unresolved D. This CDR3 contains 13 residues. The ends were cut back, 1 base at V and 7 bases at J, with 7 bases in the middle. Germline values: CDR1 LNHDA, CDR2 SQIVND (reference sequence). The CDR3 sequence is CASSIAISGELFF. As DNA, the CDR3 is TGTGCCAGTAGTATAGCCATTAGCGGGGAGCTGTTTTTT.

This clonotype was recorded many times. The DNA of the CDR3 is TGTGCCAGCTCACGCAGGGGGCGCGACGATGAGCAGTTCTTC. It is translated as CASSRRGRDDEQFF. The rearrangement uses TRBV18 and TRBJ2-1; 8 bases are shared with TRBD1. The CDR3 consists of 14 residues. Germline loops: CDR1 KGHSH, CDR2 LQKENI. After removal of 4 bases from V and 8 bases from J, the junction contained 7 bases not matched to a gene.

This clonotype was picked up a small number of times. The chain couples TRBV24-1 to TRBJ1-5; a possible D gene is TRBD1 (5 bases). The CDR3 runs to 14 residues. Looked up from germline, CDR1 is KGHDR and CDR2 is SFDVKD. V dropped 6 bases and J dropped 2 bases, with 10 bases sitting between them. The CDR3 reads CATSSQAGNQPQHF. CDR3 coding DNA: TGTGCCACCAGTTCACAGGCAGGCAATCAGCCCCAGCATTTT.

Points on this clonotype: This sequence is one base from a far larger clone and is likely a read error. This chain uses TRBV7-9 with TRBJ2-1; the match to TRBD2 covers 11 bases. The length of the CDR3 is 12 residues. Germline V lookup: CDR1 SEHNR, CDR2 FQNEAQ (reference sequence). DNA of the CDR3: TGTGCCATCAGCTTAGCGGGAGGGGAGCAGTTCTTC. It codes for CAISLAGGEQFF.

This clonotype has ten or more counts. The chain uses TRBV4-2 and TRBJ2-7; unclear D gene. Germline V CDR1 and CDR2: LGHNA, YNFKEQ. The CDR3 length is 16 residues. Trimming stripped 1 base from V and 3 bases from J, with 16 bases between. CDR3 in amino acids: CASSQVVRPANYEQYF. The CDR3 nucleotides are TGTGCCAGCAGCCAAGTCGTACGGCCTGCTAACTACGAGCAGTACTTC.

This clonotype was counted between two and nine times. The rearrangement uses TRBV7-8 and TRBJ1-1; D remains ambiguous. Germline CDR1 reads SGHVS; CDR2 reads FQNEAQ. V dropped 5 bases and J dropped 8 bases, with 12 bases sitting between them. The CDR3 runs 12 residues. The CDR3 reads CASSPYGEEAFF. The CDR3 DNA reads TGTGCCAGCAGCCCCTATGGGGAGGAAGCTTTCTTT.

This clonotype was counted many times. At one boundary the junction diverges from the germline segment, which might be a read error. The chain recombines TRBV5-1 with TRBJ2-7; D is unresolved. Germline lookup yields CDR1 SGHRS and CDR2 YFSETQ. This CDR3 is 13 amino acids long. The CDR3 loop reads CASSLDGTYEQYF. In DNA, the CDR3 is TGTGCCAGCAGCCTAGACGGAACCTACGAGCAGTACTTC.

The chain uses TRBV13 and TRBJ2-6; D is uncertain. CDR1 and CDR2 (germline): PRHDT, FYEKMQ (reference sequence). With 8 bases removed from V and 3 bases from J, the gap between germline ends came to 2 bases. This CDR3 spans 11 amino acids. CDR3 sequence reads: CASGGANVLTF. The CDR3, as DNA: TGTGCCAGCGGTGGGGCCAACGTCCTGACTTTC.

This chain joins TRBV15 and TRBJ2-1; TRBD1 aligns across 7 bases. In germline, CDR1 is LNHNV, CDR2 YYDKDF (reference sequence). V shed 3 bases and J 2 bases; nucleotides not matched to a gene: 4. The CDR3 covers 15 residues. CDR3 DNA sequence: TGTGCCACCAGCAGGGCAGGGGGAACCTACAATGAGCAGTTCTTC. Translation gives CATSRAGGTYNEQFF.

Notes on this clonotype: The junction departs from the called germline gene at one end, perhaps through a read error. The DNA for the CDR3 is TGTTCCAGCAGCAGGGGAGGGCACACTGAAGCTTTCTTT. Translated: CSSSRGGHTEAFF. The chain is built from TRBV7-6 and TRBJ1-1, with TRBD1 as a possible D gene (6 bases). The CDR3 contains 13 residues. Germline lookup yields CDR1 SGHVS and CDR2 FNYEAQ.

The gene calls are TRBV12-5 and TRBJ2-5; D tentatively reads TRBD1 or TRBD2 (7 bases each). This CDR3 is built from 16 residues. Germline loops: CDR1 LGHNT, CDR2 FRNRAP. V was shortened by 5 bases and J by 2 bases, with 18 bases between the two germline ends. CDR3 DNA: TGTGCTAGTGGTACCTCCAGGGGGGGCTGGCAAGAGACCCAGTACTTC. This gives the protein CASGTSRGGWQETQYF.

In this sample, this clonotype turned up many times. The V and J genes are TRBV20-1 and TRBJ2-1, with 10 bases lining up with TRBD2. The J segment lost 3 bases and the V segment lost 6 bases, leaving 5 bases of the junction unmatched. The CDR3 sequence is 14 residues long. CDR1 and CDR2 from the germline V gene are DFQATT and SNEGSKA (reference sequence). The CDR3 sequence: CSARTSGNYNEQFF. CDR3 nucleotide sequence: TGCAGTGCAAGGACTAGCGGAAACTACAATGAGCAGTTCTTC.

The CDR3 reads CASSSWGRAGHGVDTQYF. As DNA, the CDR3 is TGTGCCAGCAGTTCCTGGGGGAGGGCCGGTCATGGGGTAGATACGCAGTATTTT. The J gene is TRBJ2-3, the V gene TRBV27; 7 bases map to TRBD2. CDR1 and CDR2 from the germline V gene are MNHEY and SMNVEV (reference sequence). This CDR3 region has 18 residues. Trimming took 4 bases from V and 5 from J; bases not matched to a gene: 18.

This clonotype was seen repeatedly, ten times or more. The chain recombines TRBV28 with TRBJ1-5; no reliable D call. V gave up 7 bases and J gave up 2 bases, with 18 bases separating them. The CDR3 totals 16 residues. Germline CDR1 and CDR2: MDHEN and SYDVKM. CDR3: CASIPQPNVGNQPQHF. CDR3 sequence (DNA): TGTGCCAGCATTCCCCAGCCCAACGTCGGCAATCAGCCCCAGCATTTT.

This clonotype was recorded many times. The rearrangement links TRBV2 to TRBJ2-1; 9 nucleotides align to TRBD2. CDR1 is SNHLY, CDR2 FYNNEI, per germline. V lost 5 bases to trimming and J lost 0 bases; unmatched junction nucleotides: 5. The CDR3 is made up of 16 amino acids. CDR3 protein: CASSRYSGSSYNEQFF. In DNA, the CDR3 is TGTGCCAGCAGTCGATATAGCGGGAGCTCCTACAATGAGCAGTTCTTC.